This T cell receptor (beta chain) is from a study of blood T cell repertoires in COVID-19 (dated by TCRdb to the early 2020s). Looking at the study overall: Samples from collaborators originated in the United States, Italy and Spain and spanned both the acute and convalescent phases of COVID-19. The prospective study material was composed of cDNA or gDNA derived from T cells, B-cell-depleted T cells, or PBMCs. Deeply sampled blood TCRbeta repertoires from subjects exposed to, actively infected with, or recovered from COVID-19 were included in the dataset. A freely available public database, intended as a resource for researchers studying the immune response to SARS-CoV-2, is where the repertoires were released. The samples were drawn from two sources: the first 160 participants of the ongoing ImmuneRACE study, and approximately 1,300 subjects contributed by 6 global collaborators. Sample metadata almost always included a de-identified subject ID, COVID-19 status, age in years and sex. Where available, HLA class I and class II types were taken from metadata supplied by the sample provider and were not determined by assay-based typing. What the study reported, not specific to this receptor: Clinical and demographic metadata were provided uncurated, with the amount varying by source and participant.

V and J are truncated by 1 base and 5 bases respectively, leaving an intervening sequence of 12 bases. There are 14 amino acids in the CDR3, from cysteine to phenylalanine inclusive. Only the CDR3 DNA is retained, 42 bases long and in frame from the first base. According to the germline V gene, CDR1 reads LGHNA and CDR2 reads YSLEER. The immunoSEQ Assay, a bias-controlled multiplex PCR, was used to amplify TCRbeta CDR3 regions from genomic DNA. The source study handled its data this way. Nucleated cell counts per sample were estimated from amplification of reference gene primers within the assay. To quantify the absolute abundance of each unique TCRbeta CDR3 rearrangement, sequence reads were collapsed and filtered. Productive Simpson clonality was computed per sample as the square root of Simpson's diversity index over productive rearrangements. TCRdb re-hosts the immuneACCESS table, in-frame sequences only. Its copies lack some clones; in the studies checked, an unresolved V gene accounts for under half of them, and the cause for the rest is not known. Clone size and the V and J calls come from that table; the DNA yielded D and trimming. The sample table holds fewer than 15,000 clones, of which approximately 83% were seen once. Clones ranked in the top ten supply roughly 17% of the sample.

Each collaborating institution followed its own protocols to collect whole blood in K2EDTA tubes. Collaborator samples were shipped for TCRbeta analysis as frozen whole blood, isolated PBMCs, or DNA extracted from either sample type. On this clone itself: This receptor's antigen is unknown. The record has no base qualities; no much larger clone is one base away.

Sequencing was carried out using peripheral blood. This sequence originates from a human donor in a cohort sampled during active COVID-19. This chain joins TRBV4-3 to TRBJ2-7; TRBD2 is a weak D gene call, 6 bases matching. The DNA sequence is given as TGCGCCAGCAGCCAAGTTGGCGGGGCCCACGAGCAGTACTTC. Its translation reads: CASSQVGGAHEQYF.